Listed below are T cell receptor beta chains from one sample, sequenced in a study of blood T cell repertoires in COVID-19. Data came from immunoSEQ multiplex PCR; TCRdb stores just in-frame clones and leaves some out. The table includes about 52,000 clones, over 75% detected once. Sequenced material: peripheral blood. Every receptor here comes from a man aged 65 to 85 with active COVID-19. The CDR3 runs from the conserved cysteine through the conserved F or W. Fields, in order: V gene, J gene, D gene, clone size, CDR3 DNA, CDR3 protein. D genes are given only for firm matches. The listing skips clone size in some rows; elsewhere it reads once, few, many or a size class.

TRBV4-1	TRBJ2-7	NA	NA	TGCGCCAGCAGCCAAGTAGACAGCTCCCGCTACGAGCAGTACTTC	CASSQVDSSRYEQYF
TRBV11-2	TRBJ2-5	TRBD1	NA	TGTGCCAGCAGCCATCGGACAGGGGAAGAGACCCAGTACTTC	CASSHRTGEETQYF
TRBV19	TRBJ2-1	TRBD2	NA	TGTGCCAGTAGTGACGAGCGGGGCGCAGACGATGAGCAGTTCTTC	CASSDERGADDEQFF
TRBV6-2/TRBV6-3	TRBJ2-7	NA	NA	TGTGCCAGCAGCTTCACAGGCTACGAGCAGTACTTC	CASSFTGYEQYF
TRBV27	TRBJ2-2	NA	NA	TGTGCCGCAAAGTCAGGGGTAAACACCGGGGAGCTGTTTTTT	CAAKSGVNTGELFF
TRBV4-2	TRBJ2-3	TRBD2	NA	TGTGCCAGCAGCCCCGCGGGGGGGAGCAGCACAGATACGCAGTATTTT	CASSPAGGSSTDTQYF
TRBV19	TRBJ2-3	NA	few	TGTGCCAGTACCGTTCAGGGGGGAGATACGCAGTATTTT	CASTVQGGDTQYF
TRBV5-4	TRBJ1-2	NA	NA	TGTGCCAGCAGCATGACGCTTCAGAGGGGGACGGGTGGCTACACCTTC	CASSMTLQRGTGGYTF
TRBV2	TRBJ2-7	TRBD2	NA	TGTGCCAGCAGTGCTCCAGCGGGGGACAACGAGCAGTACTTC	CASSAPAGDNEQYF
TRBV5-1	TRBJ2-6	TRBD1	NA	TGCGCCAGCAGCTTCCCCCGGGACAGACTCTCTGGGGCCAACGTCCTGACTTTC	CASSFPRDRLSGANVLTF
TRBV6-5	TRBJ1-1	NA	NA	TGTGCCAGCAGTTATTTAAGGGGGACCACTGAAGCTTTCTTT	CASSYLRGTTEAFF
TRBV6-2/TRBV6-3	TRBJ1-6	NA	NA	TGTGCCAGCAGTAACGACTGGTCTTCCCTCCACTTT	CASSNDWSSLHF
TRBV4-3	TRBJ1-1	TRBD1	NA	TGCGCCAGCAGCTCGGCCAGGGGGTTAGAAGCTTTCTTT	CASSSARGLEAFF
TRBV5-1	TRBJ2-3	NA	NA	TGCGCCACCCGTTTGGCCCTCAACAGGGATACGCAGTATTTT	CATRLALNRDTQYF
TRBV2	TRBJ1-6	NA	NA	TGTGCCAGCAGCCTCCAGTCCCTCAGAAATTCACCCCTCCACTTT	CASSLQSLRNSPLHF
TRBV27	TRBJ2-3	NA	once	TGTGCCAGCAGTGTTGGCCCCAGCACAGATACGCAGTATTTT	CASSVGPSTDTQYF
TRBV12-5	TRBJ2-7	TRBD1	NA	TGTGCTAGTGGTTCCATCGCAGGGGGCTACGAGCAGTACTTC	CASGSIAGGYEQYF
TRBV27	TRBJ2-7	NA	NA	TGTGCCAGCAGTTTGATGGGCCCCTACGAGCAGTACTTC	CASSLMGPYEQYF
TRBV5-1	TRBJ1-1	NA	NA	TGCGCCAGCAGCGCCTTAACAGGGACTGAAGCTTTCTTT	CASSALTGTEAFF
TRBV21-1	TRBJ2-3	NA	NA	TGTGCCAGCAGCAACCAATCCGGGGGAGGTTGGTCCGCAGATACGCAGTATTTT	CASSNQSGGGWSADTQYF
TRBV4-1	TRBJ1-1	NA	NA	TGCGCCAGCAGCCAAGATGGGCAGGGCGCTGAAGCTTTCTTT	CASSQDGQGAEAFF
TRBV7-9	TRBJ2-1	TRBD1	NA	TGTGCCAGCAGCCACGGAGACAGGGGCGATTACAATGAGCAGTTCTTC	CASSHGDRGDYNEQFF
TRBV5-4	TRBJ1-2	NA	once	TGTGCCAGCAGCTCCCAGGTCTCTCACGGCTACACCTTC	CASSSQVSHGYTF
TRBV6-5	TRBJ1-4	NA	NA	TGTGCCAGCAGTTGGGGCAGCCTAACTAATGAAAAACTGTTTTTT	CASSWGSLTNEKLFF
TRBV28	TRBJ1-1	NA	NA	TGTGCCAGCAGTTTAGAGGGTGGGAACACTGAAGCTTTCTTT	CASSLEGGNTEAFF
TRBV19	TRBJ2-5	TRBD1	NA	TGTGCCAGTAGTCCTACGGGACAGGGGGCGAGGGAGACCCAGTACTTC	CASSPTGQGARETQYF
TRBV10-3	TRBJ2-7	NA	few	TGTGCCATCAGCTTAGAGGGCGAGCAGTACTTC	CAISLEGEQYF
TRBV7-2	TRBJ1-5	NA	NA	TGTGCCAGCAGCTTAGATTTTCGACAGGCCAATCAGCCCCAGCATTTT	CASSLDFRQANQPQHF
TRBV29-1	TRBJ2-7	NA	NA	TGCAGCGTTGAATCCGGGGGATACGAGCAGTACTTC	CSVESGGYEQYF
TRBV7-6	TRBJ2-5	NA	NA	TGTGCCAGCAGCTTAAATTGGGGGGATCAAGAGACCCAGTACTTC	CASSLNWGDQETQYF
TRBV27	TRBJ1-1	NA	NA	TGTGCCAGCAGCTACCCCTCGGCGGGCGAGAGGACTGAAGCTTTCTTT	CASSYPSAGERTEAFF
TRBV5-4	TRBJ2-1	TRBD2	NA	TGTGCCAGCAGCTTTGGCGGGGGACCTTACAATGAGCAGTTCTTC	CASSFGGGPYNEQFF
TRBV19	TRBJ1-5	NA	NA	TGTGCCAGTACAGATCTGGGGGCTTTCAATCAGCCCCAGCATTTT	CASTDLGAFNQPQHF
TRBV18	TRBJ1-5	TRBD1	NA	TGTGCCAGCTCACCGGTACAGGGGGGAAATCAGCCCCAGCATTTT	CASSPVQGGNQPQHF
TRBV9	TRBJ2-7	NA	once	TGTGCCAGCAGCGTCTCCCCGGGGTACGAGCAGTACTTC	CASSVSPGYEQYF
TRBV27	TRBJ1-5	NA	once	TGTGCCAGCGCCGAGGGAGATCAGCCCCAGCATTTT	CASAEGDQPQHF
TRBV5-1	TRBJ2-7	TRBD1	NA	TGCGCCAGCAGCTTATCGACAGGGGATGAGCAGTACTTC	CASSLSTGDEQYF
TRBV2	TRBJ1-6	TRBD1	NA	TGTGCCAGCAGTGACGAGTCAGGGGGTTCACCCCTCCACTTT	CASSDESGGSPLHF
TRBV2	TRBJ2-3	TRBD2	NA	TGTGCCAGCAGTGAAAATGGATCGGGGGGGCTATATTTT	CASSENGSGGLYF
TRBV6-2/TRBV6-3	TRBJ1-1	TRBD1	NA	TGTGCCAGCAGTGACAGGGGTACTGAAGCTTTCTTT	CASSDRGTEAFF
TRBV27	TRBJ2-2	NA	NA	TGTGCCAGCAAGCTAGGAGCCGGAGCCGGGGTGGAGCTGTTTTTT	CASKLGAGAGVELFF
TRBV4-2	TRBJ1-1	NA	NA	TGTGCCAGCAGCCAAGCGGACTTACTGAACACTGAAGCTTTCTTT	CASSQADLLNTEAFF
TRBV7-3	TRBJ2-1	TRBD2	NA	TGTGCCAGCAGCCCGGGGGAGGGAAATGAGCAGTTCTTC	CASSPGEGNEQFF
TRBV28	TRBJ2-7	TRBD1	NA	TGTGCCAGCAGCCCGGACAGGAACTCCTACGAGCAGTACTTC	CASSPDRNSYEQYF
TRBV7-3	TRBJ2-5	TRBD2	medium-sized	TGTGCCAGCAGCTTCAGCGGGGGTTACCAAGAGACCCAGTACTTC	CASSFSGGYQETQYF
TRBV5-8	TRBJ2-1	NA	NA	TGTGCCAGCAGCTTGAGGACTGGATCCTACAATGAGCAGTTCTTC	CASSLRTGSYNEQFF
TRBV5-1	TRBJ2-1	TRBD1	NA	TGCGCCAGCAGCTGGGGGACAGGAGGGAATGAGCAGTTCTTC	CASSWGTGGNEQFF
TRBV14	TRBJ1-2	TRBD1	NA	TGTGCCAGCAGCCGAGAAGTTCCGGGGACAGGGGTTTATGGCTACACCTTC	CASSREVPGTGVYGYTF
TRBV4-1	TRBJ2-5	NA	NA	TGCGCCAGCAGCCCCGAGGAGGGGACCCAAGAGACCCAGTACTTC	CASSPEEGTQETQYF
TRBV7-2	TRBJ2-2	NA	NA	TGTGCCAGCAGCTTAGCCGGGGTGGGCGGGGAGCTGTTTTTT	CASSLAGVGGELFF
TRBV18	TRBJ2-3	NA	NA	TGTGCCAGCTCACCGCTGAGGGGAGGCCTCACAGATACGCAGTATTTT	CASSPLRGGLTDTQYF
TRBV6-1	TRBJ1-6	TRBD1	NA	TGTGCCAGCAGTCGGGACAGTGGGAATTCACCCCTCCACTTT	CASSRDSGNSPLHF
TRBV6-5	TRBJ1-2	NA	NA	TGTGCCAGCACCAGGGGATTCTATGGCTACACCTTC	CASTRGFYGYTF
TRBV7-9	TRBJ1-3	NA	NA	TGTGCCAGCAGGCTTAAGATCTCCCAACTTGGAAACACCATATATTTT	CASRLKISQLGNTIYF
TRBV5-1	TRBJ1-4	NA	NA	TGCGCCAGCAGCCCGTACTCTGAAGCTAATGAAAAACTGTTTTTT	CASSPYSEANEKLFF
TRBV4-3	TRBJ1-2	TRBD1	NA	TGCGCCAGCAGCCGACAGGGACGCGACTATGGCTACACCTTC	CASSRQGRDYGYTF
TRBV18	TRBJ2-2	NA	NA	TGTGCCAGCTCACCTAGCAAGACCGGGGAGCTGTTTTTT	CASSPSKTGELFF
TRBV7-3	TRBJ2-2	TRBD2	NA	TGTGCCATCTACCCCCCGACTAGCGGGAACACCGGGGAGCTGTTTTTT	CAIYPPTSGNTGELFF
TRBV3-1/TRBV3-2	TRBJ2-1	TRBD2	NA	TGTGCCAGCAGCCCCGATCTAGCGGAATACAATGAGCAGTTCTTC	CASSPDLAEYNEQFF
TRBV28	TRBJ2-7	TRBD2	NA	TGTGCCAGCAGTCCGGGGGGGACTACCCCCTACGAGCAGTACTTC	CASSPGGTTPYEQYF